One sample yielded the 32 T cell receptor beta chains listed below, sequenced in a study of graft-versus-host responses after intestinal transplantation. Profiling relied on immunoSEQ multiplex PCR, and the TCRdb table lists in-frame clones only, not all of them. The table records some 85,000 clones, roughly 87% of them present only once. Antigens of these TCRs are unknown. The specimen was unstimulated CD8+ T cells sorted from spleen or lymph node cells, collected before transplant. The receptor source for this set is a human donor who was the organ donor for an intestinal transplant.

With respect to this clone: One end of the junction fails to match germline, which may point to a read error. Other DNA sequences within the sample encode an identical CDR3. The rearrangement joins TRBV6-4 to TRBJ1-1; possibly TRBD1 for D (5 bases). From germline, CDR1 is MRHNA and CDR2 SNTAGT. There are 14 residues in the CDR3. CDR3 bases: TGTGCCAGCAGTCCGGGACTGTTGAACACTGAGGCTTTCTTT. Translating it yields CASSPGLLNTEAFF.

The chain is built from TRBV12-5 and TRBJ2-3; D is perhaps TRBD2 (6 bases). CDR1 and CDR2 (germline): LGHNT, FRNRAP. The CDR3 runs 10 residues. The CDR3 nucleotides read TGTGCCATTGGGAGGGATACGCAGTATTTT. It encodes CAIGRDTQYF.

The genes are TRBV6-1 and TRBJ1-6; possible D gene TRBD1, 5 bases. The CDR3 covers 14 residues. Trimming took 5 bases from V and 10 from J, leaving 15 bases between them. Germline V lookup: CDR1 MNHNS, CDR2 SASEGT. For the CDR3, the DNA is TGTGCCAGCAGTTATGGGCAGGGAGGGTCACCCCTCCACTTT. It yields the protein CASSYGQGGSPLHF.

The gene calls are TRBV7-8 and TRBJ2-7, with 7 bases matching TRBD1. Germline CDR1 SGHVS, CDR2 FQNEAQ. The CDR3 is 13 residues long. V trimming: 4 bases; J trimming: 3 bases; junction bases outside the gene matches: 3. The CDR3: CASSWTGDYEQYF. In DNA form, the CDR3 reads TGTGCCAGCAGCTGGACAGGAGACTACGAGCAGTACTTC.

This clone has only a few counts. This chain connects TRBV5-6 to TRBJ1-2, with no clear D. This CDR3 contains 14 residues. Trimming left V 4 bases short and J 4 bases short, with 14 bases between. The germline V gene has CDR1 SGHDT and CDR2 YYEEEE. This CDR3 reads CASSPGGLGYGYTF. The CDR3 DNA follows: TGTGCCAGCAGCCCCGGAGGACTCGGCTATGGCTACACCTTC.

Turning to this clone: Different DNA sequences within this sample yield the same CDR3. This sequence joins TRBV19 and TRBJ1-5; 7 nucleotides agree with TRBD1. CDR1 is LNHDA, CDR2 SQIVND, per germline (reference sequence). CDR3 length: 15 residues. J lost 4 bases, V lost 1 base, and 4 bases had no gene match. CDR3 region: CASSIGQGGNQPQHF. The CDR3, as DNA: TGTGCCAGTAGTATAGGACAGGGCGGGAATCAGCCCCAGCATTTT. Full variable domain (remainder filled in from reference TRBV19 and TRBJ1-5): DGGITQSPKYLFRKEGQNVTLSCEQNLNHDAMYWYRQDPGQGLRLIYYSQIVNDFQKGDIAEGYSVSREKKESFPLTVTSAQKNPTAFYLCASSIGQGGNQPQHFGDGTRLSIL.

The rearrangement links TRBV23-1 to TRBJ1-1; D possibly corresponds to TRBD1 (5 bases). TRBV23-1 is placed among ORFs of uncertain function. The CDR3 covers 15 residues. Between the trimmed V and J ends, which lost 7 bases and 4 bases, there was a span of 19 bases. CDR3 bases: TGCGCCAGCAAAAACCCCCCCCCGGGGACCACTGAAGCTTTCTTT. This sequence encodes CASKNPPPGTTEAFF.

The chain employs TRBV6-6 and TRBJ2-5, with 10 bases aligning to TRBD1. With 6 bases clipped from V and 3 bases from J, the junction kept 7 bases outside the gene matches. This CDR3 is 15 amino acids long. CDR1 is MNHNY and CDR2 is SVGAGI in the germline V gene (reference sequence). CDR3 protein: CASRWTGTGEETQYF. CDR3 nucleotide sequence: TGTGCCAGCAGATGGACCGGGACAGGGGAAGAGACCCAGTACTTC.

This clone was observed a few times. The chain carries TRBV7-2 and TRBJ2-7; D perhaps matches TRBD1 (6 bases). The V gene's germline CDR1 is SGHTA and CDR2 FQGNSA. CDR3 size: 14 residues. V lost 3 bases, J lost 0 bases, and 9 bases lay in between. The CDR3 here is CASSFDRSSYEQYF. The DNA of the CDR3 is TGTGCCAGCAGCTTCGACAGGAGCTCCTACGAGCAGTACTTC.

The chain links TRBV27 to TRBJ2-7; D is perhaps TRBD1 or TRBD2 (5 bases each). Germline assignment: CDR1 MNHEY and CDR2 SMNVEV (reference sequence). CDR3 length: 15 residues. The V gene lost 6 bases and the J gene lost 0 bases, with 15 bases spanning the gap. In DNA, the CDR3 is TGTGCCAGCAGCATCGTGTGGGGGAGCTCCTACGAGCAGTACTTC. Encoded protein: CASSIVWGSSYEQYF.

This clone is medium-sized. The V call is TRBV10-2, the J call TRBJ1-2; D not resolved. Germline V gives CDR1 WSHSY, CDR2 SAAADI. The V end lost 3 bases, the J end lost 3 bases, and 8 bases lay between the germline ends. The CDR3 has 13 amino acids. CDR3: CASSDSRDYGYTF. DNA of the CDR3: TGCGCCAGCAGTGATAGTAGGGACTATGGCTACACCTTC.

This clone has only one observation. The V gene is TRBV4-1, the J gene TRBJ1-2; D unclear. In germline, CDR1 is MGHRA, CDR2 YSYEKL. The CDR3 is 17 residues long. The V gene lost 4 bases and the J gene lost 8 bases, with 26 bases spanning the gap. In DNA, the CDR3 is TGCGCCAGCAGCCCCAAAGGCGGCAGACCGCGGATCTTGGGCTACACCTTC. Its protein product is CASSPKGGRPRILGYTF.

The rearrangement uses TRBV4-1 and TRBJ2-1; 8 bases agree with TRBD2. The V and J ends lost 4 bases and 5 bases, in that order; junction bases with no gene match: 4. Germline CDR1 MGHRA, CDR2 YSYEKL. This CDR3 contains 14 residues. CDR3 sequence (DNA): TGCGCCAGCAGCCCCACTAGCGGAAACAATGAGCAGTTCTTC. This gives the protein CASSPTSGNNEQFF.

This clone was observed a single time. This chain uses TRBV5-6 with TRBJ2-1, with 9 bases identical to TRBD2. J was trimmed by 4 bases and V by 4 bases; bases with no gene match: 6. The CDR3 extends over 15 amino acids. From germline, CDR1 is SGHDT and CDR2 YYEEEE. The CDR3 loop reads CASSQTSGGYNEQFF. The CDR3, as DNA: TGTGCCAGCAGCCAGACTAGCGGAGGGTACAATGAGCAGTTCTTC.

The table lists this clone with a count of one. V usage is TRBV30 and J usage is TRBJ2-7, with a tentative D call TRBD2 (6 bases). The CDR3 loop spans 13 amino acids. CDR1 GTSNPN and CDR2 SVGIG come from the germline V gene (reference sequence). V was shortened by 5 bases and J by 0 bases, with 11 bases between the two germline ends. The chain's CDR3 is CAWGGVSSYEQYF. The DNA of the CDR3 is TGTGCCTGGGGAGGGGTCAGCTCCTACGAGCAGTACTTC.

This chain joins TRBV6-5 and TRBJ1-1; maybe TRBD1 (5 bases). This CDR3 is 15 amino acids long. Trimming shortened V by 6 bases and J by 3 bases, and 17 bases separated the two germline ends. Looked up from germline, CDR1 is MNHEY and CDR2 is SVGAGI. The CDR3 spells CASRRTKGRDTEAFF. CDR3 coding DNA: TGTGCCAGCAGACGGACAAAAGGGAGAGACACTGAAGCTTTCTTT.

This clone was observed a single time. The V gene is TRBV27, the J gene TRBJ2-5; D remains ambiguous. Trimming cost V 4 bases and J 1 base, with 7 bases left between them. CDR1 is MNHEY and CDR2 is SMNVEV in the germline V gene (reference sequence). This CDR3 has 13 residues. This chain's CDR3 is CASSSRVQETQYF. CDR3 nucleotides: TGTGCCAGCAGTTCCCGGGTCCAAGAGACCCAGTACTTC.

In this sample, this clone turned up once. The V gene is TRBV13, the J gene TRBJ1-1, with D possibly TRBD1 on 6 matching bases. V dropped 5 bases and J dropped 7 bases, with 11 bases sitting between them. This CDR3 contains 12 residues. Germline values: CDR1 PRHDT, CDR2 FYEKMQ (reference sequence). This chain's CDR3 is CASSEPGDEAFF. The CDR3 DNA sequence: TGTGCCAGCAGCGAACCAGGGGATGAAGCTTTCTTT.

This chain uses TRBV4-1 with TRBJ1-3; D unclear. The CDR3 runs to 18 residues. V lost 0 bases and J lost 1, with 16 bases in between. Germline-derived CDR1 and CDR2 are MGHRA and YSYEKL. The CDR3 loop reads CASSQDGQLVWSGNTIYF. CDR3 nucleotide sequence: TGCGCCAGCAGCCAAGATGGTCAGCTTGTTTGGTCTGGAAACACCATATATTTT.

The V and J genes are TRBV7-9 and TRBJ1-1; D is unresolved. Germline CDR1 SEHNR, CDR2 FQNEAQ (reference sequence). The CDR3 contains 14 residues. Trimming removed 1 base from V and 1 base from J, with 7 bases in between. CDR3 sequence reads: CASSLVFENTEAFF. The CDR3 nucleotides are TGTGCCAGCAGCTTAGTTTTCGAGAACACTGAAGCTTTCTTT.

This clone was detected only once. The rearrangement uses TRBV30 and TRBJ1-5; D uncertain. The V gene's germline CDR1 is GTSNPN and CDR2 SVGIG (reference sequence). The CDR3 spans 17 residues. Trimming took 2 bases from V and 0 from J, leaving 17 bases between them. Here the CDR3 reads CAWSRTENYYSNQPQHF. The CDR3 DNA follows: TGTGCCTGGAGTCGCACAGAAAACTATTATAGCAATCAGCCCCAGCATTTT.

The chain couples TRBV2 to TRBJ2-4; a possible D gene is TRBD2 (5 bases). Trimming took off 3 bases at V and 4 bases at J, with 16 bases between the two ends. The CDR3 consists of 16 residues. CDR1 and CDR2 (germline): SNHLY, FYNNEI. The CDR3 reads CASSERVLSPKNIQYF. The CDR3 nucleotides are TGTGCCAGCAGTGAGAGGGTTTTGAGCCCAAAAAACATTCAGTACTTC.

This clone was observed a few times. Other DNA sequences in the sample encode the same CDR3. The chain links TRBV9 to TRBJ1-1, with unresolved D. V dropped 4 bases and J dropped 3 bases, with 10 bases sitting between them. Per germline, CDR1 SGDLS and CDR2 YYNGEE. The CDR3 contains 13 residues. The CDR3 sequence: CASSPRSYTEAFF. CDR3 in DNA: TGTGCCAGCAGCCCTAGATCATACACTGAAGCTTTCTTT.

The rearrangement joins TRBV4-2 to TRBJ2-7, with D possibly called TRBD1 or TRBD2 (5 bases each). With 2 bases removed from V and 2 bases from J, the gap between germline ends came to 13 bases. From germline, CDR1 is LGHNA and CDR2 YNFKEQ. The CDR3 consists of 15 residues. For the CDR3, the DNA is TGTGCCAGCAGCCAAACCTCGGGACCGACCTACGAGCAGTACTTC. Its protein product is CASSQTSGPTYEQYF.

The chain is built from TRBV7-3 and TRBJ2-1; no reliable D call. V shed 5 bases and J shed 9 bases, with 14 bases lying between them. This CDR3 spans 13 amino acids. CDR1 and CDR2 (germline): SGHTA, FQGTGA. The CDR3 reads CASSIGPRGEQFF. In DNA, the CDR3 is TGTGCCAGCAGCATTGGACCCCGCGGTGAGCAGTTCTTC.

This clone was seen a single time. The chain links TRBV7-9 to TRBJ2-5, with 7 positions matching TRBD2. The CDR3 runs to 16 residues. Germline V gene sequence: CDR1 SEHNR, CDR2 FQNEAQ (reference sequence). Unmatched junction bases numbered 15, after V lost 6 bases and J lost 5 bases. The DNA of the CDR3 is TGTGCCAGCAGTTTGACGGGACTACAGGCCTGGGAGACCCAGTACTTC. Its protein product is CASSLTGLQAWETQYF.

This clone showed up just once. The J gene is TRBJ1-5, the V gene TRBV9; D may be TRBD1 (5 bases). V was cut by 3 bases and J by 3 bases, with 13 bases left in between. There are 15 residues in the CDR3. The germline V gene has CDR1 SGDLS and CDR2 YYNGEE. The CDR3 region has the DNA TGTGCCAGCAGCGCCGCCCCAGGGTCCAATCAGCCCCAGCATTTT. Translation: CASSAAPGSNQPQHF.

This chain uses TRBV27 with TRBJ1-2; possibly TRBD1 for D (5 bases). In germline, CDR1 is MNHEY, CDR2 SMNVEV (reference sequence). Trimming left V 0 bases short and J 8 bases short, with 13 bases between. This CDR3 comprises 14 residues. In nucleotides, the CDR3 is TGTGCCAGCAGTTTATCAGGGGCCCGAGTGGGCTACACCTTC. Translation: CASSLSGARVGYTF.

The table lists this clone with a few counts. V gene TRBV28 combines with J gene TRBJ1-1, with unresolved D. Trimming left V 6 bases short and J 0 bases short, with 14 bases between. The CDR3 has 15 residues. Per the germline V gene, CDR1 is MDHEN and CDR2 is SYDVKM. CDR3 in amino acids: CASSLGDRLNTEAFF. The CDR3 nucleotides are TGTGCCAGCAGCCTCGGGGATCGGCTGAACACTGAAGCTTTCTTT.

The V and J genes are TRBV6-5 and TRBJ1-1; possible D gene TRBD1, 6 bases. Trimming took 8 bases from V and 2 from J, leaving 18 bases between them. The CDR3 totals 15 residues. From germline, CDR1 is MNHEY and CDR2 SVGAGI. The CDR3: CASRYAGGPNTEAFF. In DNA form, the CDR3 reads TGTGCCAGCCGCTACGCTGGGGGGCCCAACACTGAAGCTTTCTTT.

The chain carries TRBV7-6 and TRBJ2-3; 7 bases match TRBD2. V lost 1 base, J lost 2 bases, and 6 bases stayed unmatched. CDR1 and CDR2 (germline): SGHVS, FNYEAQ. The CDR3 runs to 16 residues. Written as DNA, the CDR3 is TGTGCCAGCAGCTTAGGAGCGGGACTAAACACAGATACGCAGTATTTT. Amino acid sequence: CASSLGAGLNTDTQYF.

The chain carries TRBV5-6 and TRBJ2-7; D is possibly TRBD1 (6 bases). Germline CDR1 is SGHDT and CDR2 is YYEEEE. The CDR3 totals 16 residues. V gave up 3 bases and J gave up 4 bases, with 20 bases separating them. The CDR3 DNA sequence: TGTGCCAGCAGCTCGGAACGATCAACAGGGAAGTACGAGCAGTACTTC. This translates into CASSSERSTGKYEQYF.